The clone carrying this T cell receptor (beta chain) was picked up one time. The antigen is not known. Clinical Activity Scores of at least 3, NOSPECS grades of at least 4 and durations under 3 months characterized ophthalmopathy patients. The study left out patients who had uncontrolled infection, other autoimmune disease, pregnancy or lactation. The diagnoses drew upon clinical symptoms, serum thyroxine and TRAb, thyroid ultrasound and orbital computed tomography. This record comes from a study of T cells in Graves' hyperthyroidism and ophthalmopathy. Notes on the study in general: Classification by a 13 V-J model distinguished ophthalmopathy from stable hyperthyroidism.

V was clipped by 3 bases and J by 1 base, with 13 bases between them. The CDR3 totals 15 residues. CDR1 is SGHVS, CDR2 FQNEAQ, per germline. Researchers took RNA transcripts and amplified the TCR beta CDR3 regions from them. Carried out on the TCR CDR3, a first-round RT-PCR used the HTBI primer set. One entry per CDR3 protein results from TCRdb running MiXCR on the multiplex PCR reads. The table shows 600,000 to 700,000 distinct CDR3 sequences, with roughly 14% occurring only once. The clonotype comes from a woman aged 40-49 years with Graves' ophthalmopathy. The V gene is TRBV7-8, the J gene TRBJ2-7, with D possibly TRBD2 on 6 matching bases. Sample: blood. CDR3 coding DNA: TGTGCCAGCAGCTTTCCCTTAGGGACTTCCTACGAGCAGTACTTC. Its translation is CASSFPLGTSYEQYF. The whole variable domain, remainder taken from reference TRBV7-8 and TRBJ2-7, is GAGVSQSPRYKVAKRGQDVALRCDPISGHVSLFWYQQALGQGPEFLTYFQNEAQLDKSGLPSDRFFAERPEGSVSTLKIQRTQQEDSAVYLCASSFPLGTSYEQYFGPGTRLTVT.